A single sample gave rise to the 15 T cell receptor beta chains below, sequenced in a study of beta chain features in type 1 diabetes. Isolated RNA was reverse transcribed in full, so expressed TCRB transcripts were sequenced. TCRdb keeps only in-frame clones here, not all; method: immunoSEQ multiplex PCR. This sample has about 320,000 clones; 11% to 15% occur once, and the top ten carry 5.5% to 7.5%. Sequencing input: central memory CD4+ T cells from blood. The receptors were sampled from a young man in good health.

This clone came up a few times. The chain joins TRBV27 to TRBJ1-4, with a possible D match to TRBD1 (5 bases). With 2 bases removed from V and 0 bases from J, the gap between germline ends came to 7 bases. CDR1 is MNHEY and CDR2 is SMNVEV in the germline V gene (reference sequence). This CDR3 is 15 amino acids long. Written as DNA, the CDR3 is TGTGCCAGCAGTTTAATGGGGGCAACTAATGAAAAACTGTTTTTT. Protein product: CASSLMGATNEKLFF.

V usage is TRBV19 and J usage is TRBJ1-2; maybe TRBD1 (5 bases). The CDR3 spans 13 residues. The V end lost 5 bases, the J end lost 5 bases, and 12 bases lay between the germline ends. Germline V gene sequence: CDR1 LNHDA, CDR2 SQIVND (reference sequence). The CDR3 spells CASSPPPGYGYTF. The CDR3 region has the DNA TGTGCCAGTAGTCCCCCCCCAGGGTATGGCTACACCTTC.

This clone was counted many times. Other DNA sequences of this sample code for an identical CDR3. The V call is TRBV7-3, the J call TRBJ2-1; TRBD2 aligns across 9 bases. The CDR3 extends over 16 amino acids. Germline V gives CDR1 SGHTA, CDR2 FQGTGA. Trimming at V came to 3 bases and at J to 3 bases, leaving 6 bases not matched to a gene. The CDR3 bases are TGTGCCAGCAGCTTGAAAGGGACTAGCAGCTACAATGAGCAGTTCTTC. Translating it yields CASSLKGTSSYNEQFF.

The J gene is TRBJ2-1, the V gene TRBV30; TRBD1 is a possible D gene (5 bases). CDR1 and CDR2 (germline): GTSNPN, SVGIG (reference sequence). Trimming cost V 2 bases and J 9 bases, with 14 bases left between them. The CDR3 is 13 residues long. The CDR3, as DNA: TGTGCCTGGAGTACAGGTTTTAACGGTGAGCAGTTCTTC. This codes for CAWSTGFNGEQFF.

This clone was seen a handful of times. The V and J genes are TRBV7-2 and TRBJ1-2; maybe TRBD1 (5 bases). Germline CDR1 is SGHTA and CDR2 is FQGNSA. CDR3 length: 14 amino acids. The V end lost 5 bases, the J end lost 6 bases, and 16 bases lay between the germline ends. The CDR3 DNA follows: TGTGCCAGCAGCCCTCATGAGGGGTTTAATGGCTACACCTTC. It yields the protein CASSPHEGFNGYTF.

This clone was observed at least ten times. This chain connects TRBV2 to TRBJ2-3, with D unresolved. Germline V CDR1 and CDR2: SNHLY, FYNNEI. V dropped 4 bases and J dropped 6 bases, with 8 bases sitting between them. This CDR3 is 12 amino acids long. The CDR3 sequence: CASSVGIDTQYF. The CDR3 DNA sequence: TGTGCCAGCAGTGTCGGTATTGATACGCAGTATTTT.

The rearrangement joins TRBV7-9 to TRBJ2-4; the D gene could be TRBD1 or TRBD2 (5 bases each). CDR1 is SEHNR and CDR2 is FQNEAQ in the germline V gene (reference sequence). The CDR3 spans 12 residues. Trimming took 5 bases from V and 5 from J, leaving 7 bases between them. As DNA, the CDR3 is TGTGCCAGCAGCCGGGACCAAAACATTCAGTACTTC. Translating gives CASSRDQNIQYF.

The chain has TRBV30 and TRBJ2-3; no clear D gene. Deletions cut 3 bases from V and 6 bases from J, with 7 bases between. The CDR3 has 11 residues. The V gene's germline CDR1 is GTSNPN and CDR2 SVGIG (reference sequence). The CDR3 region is CAWSFSDTQYF. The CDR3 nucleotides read TGTGCCTGGAGCTTTTCGGATACGCAGTATTTT.

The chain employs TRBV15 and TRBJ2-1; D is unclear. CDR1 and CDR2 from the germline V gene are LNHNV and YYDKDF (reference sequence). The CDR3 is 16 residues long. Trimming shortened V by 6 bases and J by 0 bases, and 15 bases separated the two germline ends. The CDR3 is CATSSRVIDSYNEQFF. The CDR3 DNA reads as TGTGCCACCAGTAGTAGGGTGATCGACTCCTACAATGAGCAGTTCTTC.

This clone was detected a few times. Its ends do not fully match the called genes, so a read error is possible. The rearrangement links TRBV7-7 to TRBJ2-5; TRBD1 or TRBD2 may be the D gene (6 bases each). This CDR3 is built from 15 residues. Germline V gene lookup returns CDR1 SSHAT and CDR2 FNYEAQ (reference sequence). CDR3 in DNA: TGTGCCAGCAGCTTAGCGCTCGGGGGCCAAGCGACCCAGTACTTC. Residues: CASSLALGGQATQYF.

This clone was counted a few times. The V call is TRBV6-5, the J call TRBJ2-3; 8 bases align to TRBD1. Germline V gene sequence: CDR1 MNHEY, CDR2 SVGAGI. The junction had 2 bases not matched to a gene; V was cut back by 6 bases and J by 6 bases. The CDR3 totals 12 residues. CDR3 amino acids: CASSRDRDTQYF. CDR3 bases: TGTGCCAGCAGCCGGGACAGGGATACGCAGTATTTT.

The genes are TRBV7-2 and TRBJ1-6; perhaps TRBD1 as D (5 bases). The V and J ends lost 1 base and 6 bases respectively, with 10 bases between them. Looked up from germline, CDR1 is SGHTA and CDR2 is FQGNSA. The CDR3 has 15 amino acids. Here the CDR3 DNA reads TGTGCCAGCAGCTTAGTCCAGGGACCTAATTCACCCCTCCACTTT. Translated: CASSLVQGPNSPLHF.

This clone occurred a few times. The CDR3 here is CAWSLSGANVLTF. As DNA, the CDR3 is TGTGCCTGGAGTCTCTCTGGGGCCAACGTCCTGACTTTC. The chain has TRBV30 and TRBJ2-6; D is unclear. V was pared by 2 bases and J by 0 bases, with 2 bases between. The CDR3 consists of 13 residues. Germline V gene data show CDR1 as GTSNPN and CDR2 as SVGIG (reference sequence).

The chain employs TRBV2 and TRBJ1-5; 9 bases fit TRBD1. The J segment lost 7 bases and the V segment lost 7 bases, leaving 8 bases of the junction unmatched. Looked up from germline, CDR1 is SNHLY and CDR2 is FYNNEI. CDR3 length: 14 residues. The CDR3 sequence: CASKPGQGWQPQHF. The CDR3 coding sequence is TGTGCCAGCAAACCGGGACAGGGATGGCAGCCCCAGCATTTT.

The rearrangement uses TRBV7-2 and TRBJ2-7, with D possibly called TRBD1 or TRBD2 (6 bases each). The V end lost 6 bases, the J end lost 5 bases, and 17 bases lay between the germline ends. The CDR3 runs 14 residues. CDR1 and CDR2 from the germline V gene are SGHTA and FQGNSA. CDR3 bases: TGTGCCAGCAGACTTGGACAAGGGGGGCACGAGCAGTACTTC. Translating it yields CASRLGQGGHEQYF.